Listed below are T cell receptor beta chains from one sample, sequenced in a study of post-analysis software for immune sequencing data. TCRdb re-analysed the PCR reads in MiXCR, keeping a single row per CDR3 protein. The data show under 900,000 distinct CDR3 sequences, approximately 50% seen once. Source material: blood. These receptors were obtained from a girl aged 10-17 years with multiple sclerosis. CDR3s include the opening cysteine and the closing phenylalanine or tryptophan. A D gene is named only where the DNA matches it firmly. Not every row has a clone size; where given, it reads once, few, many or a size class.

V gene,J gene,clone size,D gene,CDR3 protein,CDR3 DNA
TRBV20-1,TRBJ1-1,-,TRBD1,CSARDPQGGRRAEAFF,TGCAGTGCTAGAGATCCCCAAGGGGGCCGGAGAGCTGAAGCTTTCTTT
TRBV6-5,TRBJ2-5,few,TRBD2,CASSYQILTSGGPQETQYF,TGTGCCAGCAGTTACCAAATCCTTACTAGCGGAGGGCCTCAAGAGACCCAGTACTTC
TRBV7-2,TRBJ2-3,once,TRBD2,CASTPLAGGTDTQYF,TGTGCCAGCACTCCCCTGGCGGGGGGTACAGATACGCAGTATTTT
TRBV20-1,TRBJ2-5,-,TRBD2,CSATGASGTQETQYF,TGCAGTGCTACTGGGGCTAGCGGGACACAAGAGACCCAGTACTTC
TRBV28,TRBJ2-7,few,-,CASSGALSSYEQYF,TGTGCCAGCAGTGGGGCGTTGAGCTCCTACGAGCAGTACTTC
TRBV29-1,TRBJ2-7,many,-,CSVESGTYEQYF,TGCAGCGTTGAATCAGGGACCTACGAGCAGTACTTC
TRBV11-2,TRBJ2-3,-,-,CASSPIGPPGVEGTQYF,TGTGCCAGCAGCCCGATAGGACCGCCAGGGGTGGAAGGTACGCAGTATTTT
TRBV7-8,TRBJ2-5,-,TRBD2,CASSNLGAGVTETQYF,TGTGCCAGCAGCAACCTAGGAGCGGGAGTGACAGAGACCCAGTACTTC
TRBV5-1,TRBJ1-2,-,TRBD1,CASSPGGRQGYGYTF,TGCGCCAGCAGCCCTGGTGGCCGACAGGGCTATGGCTACACCTTC
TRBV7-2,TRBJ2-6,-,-,CASSPPDRRSGVLTF,TGTGCCAGCAGCCCTCCCGACCGACGTTCGGGCGTCCTGACTTTC
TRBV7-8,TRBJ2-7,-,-,CASRPAGYPYEQYF,TGTGCCAGCAGGCCCGCGGGCTACCCCTACGAGCAGTACTTC
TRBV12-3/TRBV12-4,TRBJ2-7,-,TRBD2,CASSLAGGPVEQYF,TGTGCCAGCAGTCTAGCGGGAGGGCCGGTAGAGCAGTACTTC
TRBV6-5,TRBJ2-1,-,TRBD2,CASSSAREAKFF,TGTGCCAGCAGTTCTGCCCGGGAGGCGAAGTTCTTC
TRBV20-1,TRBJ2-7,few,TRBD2,CSAKLAGAITYEQYF,TGCAGTGCTAAGCTAGCGGGGGCTATAACCTACGAGCAGTACTTC
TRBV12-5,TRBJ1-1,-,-,CASGPPATPGTEAFF,TGTGCTAGTGGTCCCCCAGCGACGCCAGGGACTGAAGCTTTCTTT
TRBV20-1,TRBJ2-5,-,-,CSARSFTGSETQYF,TGCAGTGCTAGAAGTTTTACAGGGAGTGAGACCCAGTACTTC
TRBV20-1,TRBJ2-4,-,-,CSATSPLAKNIQYF,TGCAGTGCTACTAGCCCTCTAGCCAAAAACATTCAGTACTTC
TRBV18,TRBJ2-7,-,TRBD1,CASSDPGTDLKAYEQYF,TGTGCCAGCTCAGATCCCGGGACAGATTTGAAAGCCTACGAGCAGTACTTC
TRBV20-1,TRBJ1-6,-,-,CSAWDGISPLHF,TGCAGTGCTTGGGACGGAATTTCACCCCTCCACTTT
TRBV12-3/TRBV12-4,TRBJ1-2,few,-,CASTLDRRYGYTF,TGTGCCAGCACCCTAGACAGGAGGTATGGCTACACCTTC
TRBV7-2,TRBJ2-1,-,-,CASSTQSCNEQFF,TGTGCCAGCAGCACTCAAAGCTGCAATGAGCAGTTCTTC
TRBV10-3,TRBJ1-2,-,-,CAISESEAGSRVDGYTF,TGTGCCATCAGTGAGTCGGAGGCCGGGAGCAGGGTCGATGGCTACACCTTC
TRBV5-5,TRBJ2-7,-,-,CASSFVRGYSYEQYF,TGTGCCAGCAGCTTCGTCCGAGGGTACTCCTACGAGCAGTACTTC